This T cell receptor (beta chain) was identified during a study of T cell repertoires in ileal Crohn's disease. About this clone itself: Other nucleotide sequences in the sample specify the same CDR3.

Around 0.55 micrograms of biopsy DNA per sample underwent TCRB immunosequencing. Libraries were prepared by immunoSEQ multiplex PCR; TCRdb keeps only in-frame clonotypes and omits some of them. The sample shows a few thousand clones, approximately 80% of them seen only once. The sequenced material came from ileal tissue. The clonotype comes from an adult with Crohn's disease.

CDR3 sequence reads: CASSPLGSANTEAFF. In nucleotides, the CDR3 is TGTGCCAGCTCACCATTGGGCTCAGCGAACACTGAAGCTTTCTTT. The V and J genes are TRBV18 and TRBJ1-1; D remains ambiguous. CDR3 size: 15 residues. V lost 2 bases, J lost 1 base, and 11 bases lay in between. The germline CDR1 and CDR2 sequences are KGHSH and LQKENI.